The 17 T cell receptor beta chains presented below share a single source sample, sequenced in a study of blood T cells in healthy people across ages. The use of a sample-barcoded 5' primer and a J-beta primer mix characterized a second PCR of 7 to 11 cycles. TCRdb called the 5' RACE reads again in MiXCR, with one record for every CDR3 protein. Among more than 750,000 distinct CDR3 sequences listed, 29% were seen once. The same sample was also studied in work on T cells of mothers and their children.

Sequenced: blood. The source is a woman between 40 and 50 years old in good health.

The chain has TRBV4-1 and TRBJ2-6; tentative D call: TRBD1 (5 bases). Germline CDR1 is MGHRA and CDR2 is YSYEKL. Trimming shortened V by 1 base and J by 0 bases, and 7 bases separated the two germline ends. The CDR3 runs 16 residues. CDR3 region: CASSQVGASGANVLTF. The DNA for the CDR3 is TGCGCCAGCAGCCAAGTTGGGGCCTCTGGGGCCAACGTCCTGACTTTC.

This clonotype was seen only a few times. The rearrangement uses TRBV30 and TRBJ2-1; D is uncertain. The CDR3 loop spans 14 amino acids. V gave up 0 bases and J gave up 6 bases, with 12 bases separating them. CDR1 is GTSNPN and CDR2 is SVGIG in the germline V gene (reference sequence). This CDR3 is CAWSVAILGNEQFF. In nucleotides, the CDR3 is TGTGCCTGGAGTGTAGCGATCCTAGGCAATGAGCAGTTCTTC.

CDR3 sequence (DNA): TGCAGCGCCCGGACAGGGGGCTCCGGGGAGCTGTTTTTT. Encoded protein: CSARTGGSGELFF. This chain joins TRBV29-1 and TRBJ2-2; TRBD1 matches at 11 bases. The CDR3 consists of 13 residues. Germline CDR1 and CDR2: SQVTM and ANQGSEA. V lost 7 bases, J lost 6 bases, and 4 bases stayed unmatched.

The table lists this clonotype with a few counts. The chain uses TRBV24-1 and TRBJ2-3; TRBD2 agrees at 12 bases. Germline trimming cut 9 bases from V and 4 bases from J; bases unmatched to any gene: 10. Germline assignment: CDR1 KGHDR and CDR2 SFDVKD. This CDR3 has 16 residues. The DNA for the CDR3 is TGTGCCACCCAGTCTAGCGGGGGGGGAGTTTCAGATACGCAGTATTTT. Its protein is CATQSSGGGVSDTQYF.

The rearrangement joins TRBV29-1 to TRBJ1-5; D ambiguous. The CDR3 loop spans 13 amino acids. V dropped 4 bases and J dropped 5 bases, with 12 bases sitting between them. Germline assignment: CDR1 SQVTM and CDR2 ANQGSEA. CDR3 in DNA: TGCAGCGTTGGTCAGTCAGCCGATCAGCCCCAGCATTTT. This translates into CSVGQSADQPQHF.

This clonotype was picked up a small number of times. The chain is built from TRBV7-2 and TRBJ2-7, with 11 bases matching TRBD1. CDR1 and CDR2 (germline): SGHTA, FQGNSA. This CDR3 has 15 residues. Trimming at V came to 3 bases and at J to 9 bases, leaving 10 bases not matched to a gene. The CDR3 DNA sequence: TGTGCCAGCAGCTTTTGGACAGGGGGCGCGATTACGCAGTACTTC. This sequence encodes CASSFWTGGAITQYF.

This clonotype occurred many times. V gene TRBV20-1 combines with J gene TRBJ2-7, with D possibly TRBD2 on 6 matching bases. Between the trimmed V and J ends, which lost 6 bases and 4 bases, there was a span of 16 bases. The CDR3 has 13 amino acids. Germline CDR1 reads DFQATT; CDR2 reads SNEGSKA (reference sequence). As DNA, the CDR3 is TGCAGTGCCCCAGCCGGGACTTATTACGAGCAGTACTTC. Translated, it gives CSAPAGTYYEQYF.

This clonotype has just a few counts. The chain carries TRBV7-8 and TRBJ2-5; perhaps D is TRBD1 or TRBD2 (5 bases each). This CDR3 has 17 amino acids. Trimming shortened V by 5 bases and J by 2 bases, and 21 bases separated the two germline ends. Germline CDR1 SGHVS, CDR2 FQNEAQ. The CDR3 protein is CASSRGWGQGDQETQYF. The CDR3 region has the DNA TGTGCCAGCAGCCGAGGGTGGGGCCAGGGTGATCAAGAGACCCAGTACTTC. Combining the CDR3 with reference TRBV7-8 and TRBJ2-5 gives the whole variable domain GAGVSQSPRYKVAKRGQDVALRCDPISGHVSLFWYQQALGQGPEFLTYFQNEAQLDKSGLPSDRFFAERPEGSVSTLKIQRTQQEDSAVYLCASSRGWGQGDQETQYFGPGTRLLVL.

Ten or more counts support this clonotype. The rearrangement uses TRBV7-2 and TRBJ2-7, with D uncertain. Germline assignment: CDR1 SGHTA and CDR2 FQGNSA. Trimming pared 1 base from V and 0 bases from J, leaving 19 bases between. The CDR3 extends over 18 amino acids. CDR3 coding DNA: TGTGCCAGCAGCTTAGGGTCATCTCCCAGGAAGATCTCCTACGAGCAGTACTTC. Protein product: CASSLGSSPRKISYEQYF.

Notes on this clonotype: With a much larger clone just one base away, this may be a read error. This sequence joins TRBV27 and TRBJ1-1, with D unresolved. V lost 4 bases and J lost 6, with 9 bases in between. The CDR3 covers 12 residues. Germline loops: CDR1 MNHEY, CDR2 SMNVEV (reference sequence). Here the CDR3 reads CASSSSSAEAFF. DNA for the CDR3: TGTGCCAGCAGTTCCTCGTCGGCTGAAGCTTTCTTT.

This clonotype has at least ten counts. V gene TRBV7-2 combines with J gene TRBJ2-1, with D possibly TRBD2 on 7 matching bases. The V gene's germline CDR1 is SGHTA and CDR2 FQGNSA. Deletions cut 8 bases from V and 7 bases from J, with 12 bases between. The CDR3 contains 12 residues. CDR3 protein: CASRGAGNEQFF. The CDR3 DNA is TGTGCCAGCCGGGGGGCGGGGAATGAGCAGTTCTTC.

The genes are TRBV30 and TRBJ2-6; D unclear. CDR3 size: 16 residues. Trimming stripped 3 bases from V and 0 bases from J, with 12 bases between. Germline V gene lookup returns CDR1 GTSNPN and CDR2 SVGIG (reference sequence). CDR3 DNA: TGTGCCTGGAGCCGACCGATTAGCTCTGGGGCCAACGTCCTGACTTTC. Translating gives CAWSRPISSGANVLTF.

Comment on this clonotype: A much larger clone lies one base from this, so it may be a read error. J is TRBJ2-7 and V is TRBV9; D remains unclear. The CDR3 covers 14 residues. Germline assignment: CDR1 SGDLS and CDR2 YYNGEE. V lost 2 bases to trimming and J lost 0 bases, with 9 bases between them. In nucleotides, the CDR3 is TGTGCCAGCAGCGTGGGCCCCACCTCCTACGAGCAGTACTTC. Amino acid sequence: CASSVGPTSYEQYF.

The chain is built from TRBV6-1 and TRBJ2-1; 7 nucleotides align to TRBD1. The CDR3 runs 17 residues. Germline V gene sequence: CDR1 MNHNS, CDR2 SASEGT. The J segment lost 0 bases and the V segment lost 7 bases, leaving 12 bases of the junction unmatched. This CDR3 is CASTGTDYRSSYNEQFF. CDR3 nucleotide sequence: TGTGCCAGCACTGGGACAGACTATCGGAGCTCCTACAATGAGCAGTTCTTC.

The V gene is TRBV2, the J gene TRBJ2-1; possible D gene TRBD2, 6 bases. The V gene's germline CDR1 is SNHLY and CDR2 FYNNEI. The CDR3 contains 16 residues. V was pared by 0 bases and J by 6 bases, with 15 bases between. The CDR3 reads CASSEAFVGGLNEQFF. For the CDR3, the DNA is TGTGCCAGCAGTGAAGCTTTCGTGGGGGGACTCAATGAGCAGTTCTTC.

The gene calls are TRBV28 and TRBJ2-3, with D perhaps matching TRBD1 or TRBD2 (6 bases each). The CDR3 has 14 amino acids. Trimming cost V 8 bases and J 6 bases, with 18 bases left between them. Germline V CDR1 and CDR2: MDHEN, SYDVKM. CDR3 amino acids: CASLRGPAGDTQYF. CDR3 nucleotides: TGTGCCAGCCTCCGGGGGCCAGCTGGGGATACGCAGTATTTT.

This clonotype was seen ten or more times. This chain links TRBV29-1 with TRBJ1-2; 7 bases align to TRBD1. Trimming at V came to 3 bases and at J to 4 bases, leaving 11 bases not matched to a gene. CDR1 and CDR2 (germline): SQVTM, ANQGSEA. CDR3 length: 15 amino acids. The CDR3 nucleotides read TGCAGCGTTGACCGAGGACAGGTGGGACGCTATGGCTACACCTTC. It specifies CSVDRGQVGRYGYTF.